The rows below give T cell receptor beta chains drawn from one sample of a study of T cell changes during pregnancy in multiple sclerosis. Method: immunoSEQ multiplex PCR; TCRdb's copy keeps in-frame clones and lacks some. The sample shows over 85,000 clones, 90% of them seen only once. The sequences come from peripheral blood, collected in the second trimester of pregnancy. The receptors shown here come from a female donor in good health, enrolled as a control in a pregnancy study. Each CDR3 is given with its conserved first and last residue. The order of the fields is D gene, clone size, V gene, J gene, CDR3 protein, CDR3 DNA. D genes are given only for firm matches. Clone size is shown for a subset of rows, as once, few, many or a class of expanded clone.

>.|.|TRBV5-6|TRBJ2-7
CASSPGTGSSYEQYF
TGTGCCAGCAGCCCGGGGACTGGAAGCTCCTACGAGCAGTACTTC
>.|once|TRBV11-2|TRBJ2-5
CASSPRETQYF
TGTGCCAGCAGCCCCCGTGAGACCCAGTACTTC
>.|.|TRBV4-1|TRBJ2-1
CASSQVSVRNEQFF
TGCGCCAGCAGCCAGGTCAGCGTGCGAAATGAGCAGTTCTTC
>TRBD1|.|TRBV5-1|TRBJ2-3
CASSLRVTGTTDTQYF
TGCGCCAGCAGCTTGAGGGTGACAGGGACCACAGATACGCAGTATTTT
>TRBD1|.|TRBV7-9|TRBJ1-2
CASSITTGTATNYGYTF
TGTGCCAGCAGCATAACCACCGGGACAGCTACTAACTATGGCTACACCTTC
>TRBD2|once|TRBV27|TRBJ2-3
CASSLRSGGTDTQYF
TGTGCCAGCAGTTTACGTAGCGGGGGCACAGATACGCAGTATTTT
>.|.|TRBV10-3|TRBJ2-3
CAISGADTQYF
TGTGCCATCAGTGGAGCAGATACGCAGTATTTT
>.|.|TRBV7-7|TRBJ2-7
CASSPSPLGSSYEQYF
TGTGCCAGCAGCCCTTCCCCCCTAGGGAGTTCCTACGAGCAGTACTTC
>.|.|TRBV6-5|TRBJ2-7
CASSSQGLRGSYEQYF
TGTGCCAGCAGTTCTCAGGGGTTACGGGGTTCCTACGAGCAGTACTTC
>.|.|TRBV6-6|TRBJ2-4
CASSYSTGGIQYF
TGTGCCAGCAGTTACTCGACCGGCGGGATTCAGTACTTC
>.|.|TRBV29-1|TRBJ1-2
CSVVYGANYGYTF
TGCAGCGTTGTCTACGGAGCTAACTATGGCTACACCTTC
>.|.|TRBV6-1|TRBJ2-7
CASREQGKFHHEQYF
TGTGCCAGCAGGGAGCAGGGGAAGTTTCACCACGAGCAGTACTTC
>TRBD2|.|TRBV7-2|TRBJ2-7
CASSPPGIAGGSEQYF
TGTGCCAGCAGCCCCCCGGGGATAGCGGGGGGGAGTGAGCAGTACTTC
>TRBD1|.|TRBV12-5|TRBJ1-1
CASGLGRGETEAFF
TGTGCTAGTGGTTTGGGCAGGGGGGAGACTGAAGCTTTCTTT
>.|.|TRBV5-1|TRBJ2-3
CSTRLSGGTDTQYF
TGCTCCACCCGCCTTAGCGGTGGCACAGATACGCAGTATTTT
>.|.|TRBV28|TRBJ1-5
CASSSTAYPPQHF
TGTGCCAGCAGTTCGACAGCTTATCCGCCCCAGCATTTT
>.|.|TRBV12-5|TRBJ2-6
CASGSGASNSGANVLTF
TGTGCTAGTGGTTCTGGGGCTTCTAACTCTGGGGCCAACGTCCTGACTTTC